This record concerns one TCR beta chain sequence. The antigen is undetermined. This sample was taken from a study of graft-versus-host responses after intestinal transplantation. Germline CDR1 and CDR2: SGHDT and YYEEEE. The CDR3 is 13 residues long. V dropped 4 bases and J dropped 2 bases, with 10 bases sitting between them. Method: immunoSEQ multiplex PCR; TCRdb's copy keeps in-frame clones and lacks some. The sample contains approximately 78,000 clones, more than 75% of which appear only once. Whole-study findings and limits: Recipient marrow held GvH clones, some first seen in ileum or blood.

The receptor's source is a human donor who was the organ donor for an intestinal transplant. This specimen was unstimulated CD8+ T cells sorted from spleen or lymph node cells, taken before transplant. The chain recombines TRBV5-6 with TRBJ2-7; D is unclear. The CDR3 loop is CASSPETPYEQYF. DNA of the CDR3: TGTGCCAGCAGCCCGGAGACCCCCTACGAGCAGTACTTC.